Below, 29 T cell receptor beta chains from the same sample are listed, as sequenced in a study of lymphopenia after photon versus proton radiotherapy. Method: immunoSEQ multiplex PCR; TCRdb's copy keeps in-frame clones and lacks some. The sample holds about 70,000 clones; approximately 90% are singletons and the top ten take roughly 2.3%. The sequences come from peripheral blood, collected from a patient treated with photon-based radiotherapy. These receptors were collected from a woman aged 40 to 49 with cholangiocarcinoma.

CDR3 residues: CASSYSSGQGSSGYTF. CDR3 coding DNA: TGTGCCAGCAGTTACTCGTCTGGACAGGGCTCTTCCGGCTACACCTTC. The chain combines TRBV6-5 with TRBJ1-2, with 8 bases identical to TRBD1. The V and J ends lost 0 bases and 8 bases, in that order; junction bases with no gene match: 11. This CDR3 has 16 amino acids. Germline V lookup: CDR1 MNHEY, CDR2 SVGAGI.

The J gene is TRBJ2-1, the V gene TRBV7-2; TRBD2 agrees at 7 bases. There are 15 residues in the CDR3. Germline CDR1 is SGHTA and CDR2 is FQGNSA. With V trimmed by 0 bases and J by 9 bases, 8 bases remained unmatched. Here the CDR3 reads CASSLAIGAGFEQFF. The CDR3 bases are TGTGCCAGCAGCTTAGCGATAGGAGCGGGGTTTGAGCAGTTCTTC.

The chain has TRBV30 and TRBJ1-6; perhaps TRBD1 as D (5 bases). The V and J ends lost 8 bases and 10 bases respectively, with 15 bases between them. The CDR3 runs 12 residues. CDR1 and CDR2 from the germline V gene are GTSNPN and SVGIG (reference sequence). The CDR3 sequence is CAAGRGVSPLHF. The CDR3 region has the DNA TGTGCCGCCGGTAGGGGCGTATCACCCCTCCACTTT.

This clone was seen only a few times. The chain employs TRBV28 and TRBJ1-2; 7 bases fit TRBD1. Germline V gene lookup returns CDR1 MDHEN and CDR2 SYDVKM. CDR3 size: 16 residues. With V trimmed by 5 bases and J by 4 bases, 13 bases remained unmatched. This CDR3 is CASSPLVPTGAYGYTF. In nucleotides, the CDR3 is TGTGCCAGCAGTCCCCTCGTCCCCACAGGGGCCTATGGCTACACCTTC.

The CDR3 protein is CASSLGAGEDYGYTF. CDR3 DNA: TGTGCCAGCAGCTTGGGAGCCGGAGAGGACTATGGCTACACCTTC. This chain links TRBV11-2 with TRBJ1-2; D remains ambiguous. This CDR3 spans 15 amino acids. Germline CDR1 reads SGHAT; CDR2 reads FQNNGV. V lost 3 bases, J lost 3 bases, and 14 bases lay in between.

The V gene is TRBV9, the J gene TRBJ1-4, with D hard to call. The CDR3 covers 14 residues. From germline, CDR1 is SGDLS and CDR2 YYNGEE. Trimming left V 1 base short and J 8 bases short, with 12 bases between. The CDR3 sequence is CASSVTPLSEKLFF. The CDR3 nucleotides read TGTGCCAGCAGCGTAACCCCCCTTAGCGAAAAACTGTTTTTT.

The V gene is TRBV5-6, the J gene TRBJ2-7; TRBD1 might be the D (5 bases). Trimming removed 0 bases at V and 5 bases at J, with 12 bases between. The CDR3 contains 14 residues. The germline CDR1 and CDR2 sequences are SGHDT and YYEEEE. CDR3 nucleotides: TGTGCCAGCAGCTTGGCAGGGATCTTAAACGAGCAGTACTTC. It translates to CASSLAGILNEQYF.

This clone was detected once. This chain uses TRBV6-1 with TRBJ1-2; D uncertain. Germline lookup yields CDR1 MNHNS and CDR2 SASEGT. The CDR3 contains 14 residues. Trimming cost V 10 bases and J 8 bases, with 23 bases left between them. CDR3 region: CAIAGERQDKGYTF. CDR3 in DNA: TGTGCCATCGCCGGGGAACGGCAGGATAAAGGCTACACCTTC.

The CDR3 protein is CASSQEVLYEQYF. The CDR3 DNA follows: TGCGCCAGCAGCCAAGAGGTCCTCTACGAGCAGTACTTC. The gene calls are TRBV4-1 and TRBJ2-7; D is undetermined. Between the trimmed V and J ends, which lost 0 bases and 3 bases, there was a span of 6 bases. The CDR3 contains 13 residues. Germline V lookup: CDR1 MGHRA, CDR2 YSYEKL.

This clone was seen more than once but under ten times. The rearrangement uses TRBV6-5 and TRBJ1-6; a weak D match, TRBD1 (5 bases). The V gene lost 0 bases and the J gene lost 5 bases, with 11 bases spanning the gap. The CDR3 extends over 16 amino acids. Germline values: CDR1 MNHEY, CDR2 SVGAGI. CDR3 nucleotide sequence: TGTGCCAGCAGTTACTCCTTTGGCAGGGATAATTCACCCCTCCACTTT. It encodes CASSYSFGRDNSPLHF.

The chain has TRBV5-8 and TRBJ2-5; 11 bases are a match to TRBD2. The germline V gene has CDR1 SGHTS and CDR2 YDEGEE. The length of the CDR3 is 15 residues. The V gene end was trimmed by 4 bases and the J gene end by 2 bases; junction bases not matched to a gene: 4. As DNA, the CDR3 is TGTGCCAGCAGCCGCGGACTAGCGGGTCAAGAGACCCAGTACTTC. This encodes CASSRGLAGQETQYF. The full variable domain, in which reference TRBV5-8 and TRBJ2-5 provide the parts outside the CDR3, is EAGVTQSPTHLIKTRGQQATLRCSPISGHTSVYWYQQALGLGLQFLLWYDEGEERNRGNFPPRFSGRQFPNYSSELNVNALELEDSALYLCASSRGLAGQETQYFGPGTRLLVL.

The chain is built from TRBV6-1 and TRBJ2-3, with 8 bases fitting TRBD2. This CDR3 is built from 18 residues. Germline V CDR1 and CDR2: MNHNS, SASEGT. Unmatched junction bases numbered 14, after V lost 2 bases and J lost 4 bases. CDR3 in DNA: TGTGCCAGCAGTGAATTAACTCTGGGCGGGGGGAACCCAGATACGCAGTATTTT. Amino acid sequence: CASSELTLGGGNPDTQYF.

This chain uses TRBV5-1 with TRBJ2-1, with TRBD2 identical over 9 bases. Trimming cost V 5 bases and J 7 bases; bases outside gene matches: 16. Germline CDR1 reads SGHRS; CDR2 reads YFSETQ. The CDR3 covers 17 residues. The CDR3 nucleotides read TGCGCCAGCAGTTTGACCCCAGCGGGGGGCGATGGTAATGAGCAGTTCTTC. This sequence encodes CASSLTPAGGDGNEQFF.

This clone was seen just once. V usage is TRBV6-6 and J usage is TRBJ2-1; D may match TRBD1 or TRBD2 (6 bases each). From germline, CDR1 is MNHNY and CDR2 SVGAGI (reference sequence). The V and J ends lost 7 bases and 6 bases respectively, with 10 bases between them. The CDR3 contains 12 residues. The CDR3 coding sequence is TGTGCCAGCAAAGGGGGGTTCAATGAGCAGTTCTTC. It yields the protein CASKGGFNEQFF.

This chain joins TRBV19 and TRBJ2-2; 7 bases are shared with TRBD1. In germline, CDR1 is LNHDA, CDR2 SQIVND (reference sequence). The ends lost 3 bases at V and 4 bases at J; junction bases unmatched: 5. There are 15 residues in the CDR3. The CDR3: CASSILAGGTGELFF. CDR3 bases: TGTGCCAGTAGTATTCTGGCAGGGGGCACCGGGGAGCTGTTTTTT.

The chain uses TRBV30 and TRBJ2-3, with D tentatively TRBD1 (5 bases). CDR1 is GTSNPN, CDR2 SVGIG, per germline (reference sequence). The CDR3 spans 14 residues. The ends were cut back, 0 bases at V and 2 bases at J, with 9 bases in the middle. The DNA of the CDR3 is TGTGCCTGGAGTGTGACAGTTTTCACAGATACGCAGTATTTT. Its protein product is CAWSVTVFTDTQYF.

The chain recombines TRBV2 with TRBJ1-2; the match to TRBD1 covers 12 bases. V shed 3 bases and J 2 bases; nucleotides not matched to a gene: 4. From germline, CDR1 is SNHLY and CDR2 FYNNEI. The CDR3 is 16 amino acids. The CDR3 protein is CASSEGQGAGNYGYTF. DNA for the CDR3: TGTGCCAGCAGTGAGGGACAGGGGGCCGGGAACTATGGCTACACCTTC.

V usage is TRBV4-1 and J usage is TRBJ1-2; D is perhaps TRBD1 (5 bases). V lost 0 bases and J 8 bases, leaving 13 bases between the germline ends. Germline CDR1 reads MGHRA; CDR2 reads YSYEKL. CDR3 size: 14 residues. This CDR3 is CASSQEAWGSGYTF. In DNA form, the CDR3 reads TGCGCCAGCAGCCAAGAGGCGTGGGGCTCGGGCTACACCTTC.

The chain carries TRBV5-1 and TRBJ1-1, with 10 positions matching TRBD1. The V segment lost 4 bases and the J segment 2 bases; nucleotides outside the gene matches: 5. Looked up from germline, CDR1 is SGHRS and CDR2 is YFSETQ. The CDR3 loop spans 15 amino acids. The CDR3 loop is CASSTGDRGNTEAFF. The CDR3, as DNA: TGCGCCAGCAGCACCGGGGACAGGGGAAACACTGAAGCTTTCTTT.

CDR3 amino acids: CASSLNPPVSGNYGYTF. The CDR3, as DNA: TGTGCCAGCAGCTTAAACCCACCAGTTTCGGGAAACTATGGCTACACCTTC. The chain links TRBV7-3 to TRBJ1-2; D remains unclear. The CDR3 covers 17 residues. Germline CDR1 reads SGHTA; CDR2 reads FQGTGA. V lost 1 base and J lost 2, with 17 bases in between.

The rearrangement uses TRBV9 and TRBJ2-1; D not certain. This CDR3 region has 13 residues. The germline gives CDR1 SGDLS, CDR2 YYNGEE. Trimming took off 0 bases at V and 7 bases at J, with 8 bases between the two ends. The CDR3 sequence: CASSVVGENEQFF. As DNA, the CDR3 is TGTGCCAGCAGCGTAGTTGGGGAAAATGAGCAGTTCTTC.

The chain has TRBV7-9 and TRBJ1-6, with 7 bases fitting TRBD1. Germline V gives CDR1 SEHNR, CDR2 FQNEAQ (reference sequence). With V trimmed by 3 bases and J by 5 bases, 13 bases remained unmatched. The CDR3 loop spans 18 amino acids. The CDR3 loop reads CASSFGDSLPSDNSPLHF. The CDR3, as DNA: TGTGCCAGCAGCTTCGGGGACAGTCTCCCTTCCGATAATTCACCCCTCCACTTT.

This chain connects TRBV28 to TRBJ2-1; weak D call: TRBD2 (6 bases). CDR1 and CDR2 (germline): MDHEN, SYDVKM. The CDR3 runs 14 residues. Trimming stripped 6 bases from V and 5 bases from J, with 14 bases between. The CDR3 is CASSIPPGDNEQFF. CDR3 coding DNA: TGTGCCAGCAGCATTCCTCCGGGAGACAATGAGCAGTTCTTC.

The J gene is TRBJ1-5, the V gene TRBV11-2; no clear D. Germline V lookup: CDR1 SGHAT, CDR2 FQNNGV. The CDR3 loop spans 14 amino acids. The ends were cut back, 3 bases at V and 4 bases at J, with 10 bases in the middle. The CDR3 DNA reads as TGTGCCAGCAGCTTCGGGGAATTTAATCAGCCCCAGCATTTT. Translated, it gives CASSFGEFNQPQHF.

V usage is TRBV6-5 and J usage is TRBJ1-1; no reliable D call. This CDR3 region has 11 residues. Germline CDR1 MNHEY, CDR2 SVGAGI. V gave up 8 bases and J gave up 5 bases, with 9 bases separating them. CDR3: CASRLGTEAFF. CDR3 nucleotides: TGTGCCAGCCGGTTGGGGACTGAAGCTTTCTTT.

The chain combines TRBV7-9 with TRBJ2-1; D gene ambiguous. From germline, CDR1 is SEHNR and CDR2 FQNEAQ (reference sequence). V was clipped by 5 bases and J by 13 bases, with 9 bases between them. The CDR3 length is 10 residues. This CDR3 is CASSTATQFF. CDR3 DNA: TGTGCCAGCAGCACAGCGACTCAGTTCTTC.

This clone came up once. The chain joins TRBV7-9 to TRBJ2-2; 7 positions match TRBD1. The CDR3 loop spans 16 amino acids. Germline V gene sequence: CDR1 SEHNR, CDR2 FQNEAQ (reference sequence). J gave up 3 bases and V 5 bases, and 9 bases lay outside the gene matches. The CDR3 reads CASSPDPQGYTGELFF. CDR3 bases: TGTGCCAGCAGCCCGGATCCACAGGGGTACACCGGGGAGCTGTTTTTT.

The V call is TRBV5-5, the J call TRBJ1-1; D perhaps matches TRBD1 (6 bases). V was shortened by 4 bases and J by 0 bases, with 7 bases between the two germline ends. Germline V CDR1 and CDR2: SGHKS, YYEKEE (reference sequence). The CDR3 loop spans 13 amino acids. CDR3 sequence (DNA): TGTGCCAGCAGCAGGGGGATGAACACTGAAGCTTTCTTT. Its protein product is CASSRGMNTEAFF.

This chain joins TRBV5-1 and TRBJ1-4; D remains unclear. The CDR3 length is 14 residues. V lost 4 bases, J lost 5 bases, and 12 bases lay in between. The germline V gene encodes CDR1 SGHRS and CDR2 YFSETQ. Here the CDR3 DNA reads TGCGCCAGCAGCCATGACTATAGAAATGAAAAACTGTTTTTT. It yields the protein CASSHDYRNEKLFF.